These 30 T cell receptor beta chains were all obtained from the same sample, sequenced in a study of blood T cell repertoires in COVID-19. Profiled with immunoSEQ multiplex PCR; TCRdb holds only in-frame clones, not every one. The data contain over 150,000 clones, 90% of them singletons. Sample: peripheral blood. These receptors came from a middle-aged man with acute or convalescent COVID-19.

V gene TRBV7-9 combines with J gene TRBJ2-5, with 14 bases matching TRBD2. This CDR3 is built from 16 residues. With V trimmed by 5 bases and J by 7 bases, 9 bases remained unmatched. The germline CDR1 and CDR2 sequences are SEHNR and FQNEAQ (reference sequence). CDR3 sequence (DNA): TGTGCCAGCAGCAAGAAGGGACTAGCGGGAGTTGTGACCCAGTACTTC. It encodes CASSKKGLAGVVTQYF.

The chain employs TRBV27 and TRBJ1-6; the D gene is possibly TRBD1 (6 bases). Germline V gene data show CDR1 as MNHEY and CDR2 as SMNVEV (reference sequence). The CDR3 contains 14 residues. V was cut by 6 bases and J by 4 bases, with 10 bases left in between. CDR3 sequence reads: CASSWGQYNSPLHF. The CDR3 DNA follows: TGTGCCAGCAGCTGGGGGCAGTATAATTCACCCCTCCACTTT.

The V and J genes are TRBV3-1 (or the pseudogene TRBV3-2) and TRBJ2-2, with 8 bases lining up with TRBD1. The CDR3 extends over 16 amino acids. V shed 0 bases and J 6 bases; nucleotides not matched to a gene: 6. Germline V gene sequence: CDR1 LGHDT, CDR2 YNNKEL (reference sequence). The CDR3 DNA reads TGTGCCAGCAGCCAAGAGGGGCGACAGGGGTCCGGGGAGCTGTTTTTT. The encoded protein is CASSQEGRQGSGELFF.

The chain joins TRBV7-9 to TRBJ1-1; 7 nucleotides align to TRBD1. Germline CDR1 reads SEHNR; CDR2 reads FQNEAQ (reference sequence). The V segment lost 0 bases and the J segment 3 bases; nucleotides outside the gene matches: 7. The CDR3 consists of 16 residues. CDR3 in amino acids: CASSLALRTGDTEAFF. Written as DNA, the CDR3 is TGTGCCAGCAGCTTAGCGCTGCGAACAGGGGACACTGAAGCTTTCTTT. Using reference TRBV7-9 and TRBJ1-1 for the parts outside the CDR3, the full variable domain is DTGVSQNPRHKITKRGQNVTFRCDPISEHNRLYWYRQTLGQGPEFLTYFQNEAQLEKSRLLSDRFSAERPKGSFSTLEIQRTEQGDSAMYLCASSLALRTGDTEAFFGQGTRLTVV.

The chain carries TRBV30 and TRBJ2-5, with 8 bases identical to TRBD1. The junction had 8 bases not matched to a gene; V was cut back by 1 base and J by 4 bases. CDR1 is GTSNPN and CDR2 is SVGIG in the germline V gene (reference sequence). CDR3 size: 15 residues. The CDR3: CAWSAVRGLRETQYF. Written as DNA, the CDR3 is TGTGCCTGGAGTGCTGTCAGGGGGCTGAGAGAGACCCAGTACTTC. The full variable domain, with the rest looked up from reference TRBV30 and TRBJ2-5, is SQTIHQWPATLVQPVGSPLSLECTVEGTSNPNLYWYRQAAGRGLQLLFYSVGIGQISSEVPQNLSASRPQDRQFILSSKKLLLSDSGFYLCAWSAVRGLRETQYFGPGTRLLVL.

This rearrangement joins TRBV2 to TRBJ2-5; D gene uncertain. The V and J ends lost 7 bases and 3 bases respectively, with 9 bases between them. The CDR3 is 12 residues long. The germline CDR1 and CDR2 sequences are SNHLY and FYNNEI. The CDR3 nucleotides are TGTGCCAGCATTGGCAGGAAAGAGACCCAGTACTTC. Amino acids: CASIGRKETQYF.

The chain carries TRBV6-6 and TRBJ1-3, with 10 bases lining up with TRBD1. Looked up from germline, CDR1 is MNHNY and CDR2 is SVGAGI (reference sequence). Trimming at V came to 7 bases and at J to 8 bases, leaving 14 bases not matched to a gene. The CDR3 is made up of 16 amino acids. The CDR3 sequence is CASNSPDRGGTDTIYF. In nucleotides, the CDR3 is TGTGCCAGCAATTCCCCGGACAGGGGGGGTACGGACACCATATATTTT.

This chain joins TRBV7-2 and TRBJ1-4; possible D gene TRBD1, 6 bases. From germline, CDR1 is SGHTA and CDR2 FQGNSA. V was trimmed by 5 bases and J by 8 bases, leaving 12 bases between them. This CDR3 comprises 13 residues. The CDR3 spells CASSINQGEKLFF. Here the CDR3 DNA reads TGTGCCAGCAGCATTAACCAGGGGGAAAAACTGTTTTTT.

The V call is TRBV7-2, the J call TRBJ2-7; TRBD1 might be the D (6 bases). This CDR3 is 13 amino acids long. The V end was cut by 1 base, the J end by 9 bases, with 13 bases between. Germline-derived CDR1 and CDR2 are SGHTA and FQGNSA. CDR3 nucleotide sequence: TGTGCCAGCAGCTTAGTGGCACAGGGCACGCAGTACGTC. It yields the protein CASSLVAQGTQYV.

The genes are TRBV19 and TRBJ1-5, with D perhaps matching TRBD1 (6 bases). Per the germline V gene, CDR1 is LNHDA and CDR2 is SQIVND (reference sequence). With 0 bases removed from V and 6 bases from J, the gap between germline ends came to 9 bases. CDR3 size: 14 residues. In DNA form, the CDR3 reads TGTGCCAGTAGTATAGAGACAGGATTTCAGCCCCAGCATTTT. Amino acids: CASSIETGFQPQHF.

The chain uses TRBV2 and TRBJ2-7; a weak D match, TRBD1 (6 bases). CDR3 size: 14 residues. Germline CDR1 SNHLY, CDR2 FYNNEI. Deletions cut 7 bases from V and 0 bases from J, with 13 bases between. This chain's CDR3 is CASKGETGSYEQYF. The DNA for the CDR3 is TGTGCCAGCAAGGGGGAGACAGGCTCCTACGAGCAGTACTTC.

This clone was picked up one time. This chain joins TRBV5-1 and TRBJ2-5, with 10 bases lining up with TRBD2. The CDR3 runs to 17 residues. Germline CDR1 is SGHRS and CDR2 is YFSETQ. Unmatched junction bases numbered 10, after V lost 0 bases and J lost 5 bases. The CDR3 here is CASSLDSGTSVWETQYF. The DNA of the CDR3 is TGCGCCAGCAGCTTGGACTCCGGGACTAGCGTATGGGAGACCCAGTACTTC.

The V gene is TRBV27, the J gene TRBJ1-5, with TRBD1 matching 9 bases. The V gene's germline CDR1 is MNHEY and CDR2 SMNVEV (reference sequence). The V and J ends lost 4 bases and 2 bases, in that order; junction bases with no gene match: 9. The CDR3 consists of 17 residues. The CDR3 loop reads CASSSLDRGIGNQPQHF. The CDR3 DNA is TGTGCCAGCAGTTCCCTCGACAGGGGGATTGGCAATCAGCCCCAGCATTTT.

The V gene is TRBV11-2, the J gene TRBJ2-5; TRBD1 might be the D (6 bases). This CDR3 contains 16 residues. The V gene's germline CDR1 is SGHAT and CDR2 FQNNGV. V was clipped by 5 bases and J by 4 bases, with 20 bases between them. DNA of the CDR3: TGTGCCAGCAGCCCCCTTGGGGGCCTGGCTCGAGAGACCCAGTACTTC. Its protein product is CASSPLGGLARETQYF.

This clone was seen a handful of times. V and J are TRBV28 and TRBJ2-2; 9 nucleotides align to TRBD2. The CDR3 consists of 14 residues. The V segment lost 4 bases and the J segment 8 bases; nucleotides outside the gene matches: 5. Germline CDR1 MDHEN, CDR2 SYDVKM. The CDR3 nucleotides are TGTGCCAGCAGTTGGACTAGCGTTCGAGGGGAGCTGTTTTTT. This gives the protein CASSWTSVRGELFF.

The CDR3 bases are TGCGCCAGCAGCCAAATCGCGGGGGACAGGGGAAATTCACCCCTCCACTTT. Protein sequence: CASSQIAGDRGNSPLHF. This chain joins TRBV4-3 and TRBJ1-6; 10 nucleotides match TRBD1. CDR1 is LGHNA, CDR2 YSLEER, per germline. The CDR3 loop spans 17 amino acids. J lost 7 bases, V lost 2 bases, and 8 bases had no gene match.

This chain connects TRBV7-9 to TRBJ1-1, with 7 positions matching TRBD1. Trimming removed 7 bases from V and 4 bases from J; junction bases left unmatched: 6. Germline CDR1 reads SEHNR; CDR2 reads FQNEAQ (reference sequence). This CDR3 region has 13 residues. The CDR3 sequence: CASNAWTGTEAFF. The DNA for the CDR3 is TGTGCCAGCAACGCATGGACAGGCACTGAAGCTTTCTTT.

V usage is TRBV5-6 and J usage is TRBJ1-3, with D possibly matching TRBD1 (5 bases). Between the trimmed V and J ends, which lost 3 bases and 0 bases, there was a span of 13 bases. Germline V gives CDR1 SGHDT, CDR2 YYEEEE. There are 16 residues in the CDR3. CDR3 sequence: CASSSIDSNSGNTIYF. The CDR3 DNA follows: TGTGCCAGCAGCTCAATAGACAGTAACTCTGGAAACACCATATATTTT.

This chain joins TRBV28 and TRBJ2-3, with 9 bases that match TRBD2. Germline-derived CDR1 and CDR2 are MDHEN and SYDVKM. The trim removed 6 bases at V and 2 bases at J, leaving 3 bases unmatched. The CDR3 contains 14 residues. The CDR3: CASSPSGNTDTQYF. Written as DNA, the CDR3 is TGTGCCAGCAGCCCTAGCGGGAACACAGATACGCAGTATTTT.

The chain recombines TRBV9 with TRBJ1-3; possibly TRBD1 for D (5 bases). The germline gives CDR1 SGDLS, CDR2 YYNGEE. The CDR3 sequence is 18 residues long. V lost 4 bases and J lost 0, with 20 bases in between. The CDR3 sequence: CASSTSQAGGSSGNTIYF. CDR3 nucleotide sequence: TGTGCCAGCAGCACTAGTCAAGCCGGGGGGAGCTCTGGAAACACCATATATTTT.

The rearrangement joins TRBV7-9 to TRBJ2-7; 10 bases align to TRBD1. The length of the CDR3 is 13 residues. V was clipped by 5 bases and J by 3 bases; unmatched bases: 1. Germline CDR1 and CDR2: SEHNR and FQNEAQ (reference sequence). CDR3 in DNA: TGTGCCAGCAGCGGACAGGGGGGCTACGAGCAGTACGTC. Translating it yields CASSGQGGYEQYV.

The chain joins TRBV27 to TRBJ2-5; 7 bases are shared with TRBD2. CDR1 is MNHEY and CDR2 is SMNVEV in the germline V gene (reference sequence). The V and J ends lost 3 bases and 5 bases, in that order; junction bases with no gene match: 6. The CDR3 has 14 residues. CDR3 residues: CASSFAGRYETQYF. CDR3 nucleotide sequence: TGTGCCAGCAGTTTCGCCGGGAGGTATGAGACCCAGTACTTC.

The rearrangement joins TRBV9 to TRBJ1-6, with D tentatively TRBD1 (5 bases). Germline V lookup: CDR1 SGDLS, CDR2 YYNGEE. The CDR3 extends over 14 amino acids. The germline V and J ends were trimmed by 3 bases and 9 bases, with 13 bases remaining between them. CDR3 loop: CASSEWGGSSPLHF. The CDR3 nucleotides are TGTGCCAGCAGCGAGTGGGGGGGGAGTTCACCCCTCCACTTT.

This clone was seen more than once but under ten times. This rearrangement joins TRBV3-1 (or the pseudogene TRBV3-2) to TRBJ2-3, with D maybe TRBD1 (5 bases). Germline V lookup: CDR1 LGHDT, CDR2 YNNKEL (reference sequence). Trimming removed 1 base at V and 1 base at J, with 9 bases between. The length of the CDR3 is 15 residues. CDR3 protein: CASSQGGSGTDTQYF. The CDR3 nucleotides read TGTGCCAGCAGCCAAGGGGGCTCTGGCACAGATACGCAGTATTTT.

In its sample, this clone was seen a few times. The chain is built from TRBV10-3 and TRBJ1-1; D is perhaps TRBD1 (6 bases). Germline CDR1 reads ENHRY; CDR2 reads SYGVKD. The CDR3 spans 14 residues. V dropped 8 bases and J dropped 7 bases, with 20 bases sitting between them. The CDR3, as DNA: TGTGCCATCGGGACAATGCCACCTCTCGATGAAGCTTTCTTT. This sequence encodes CAIGTMPPLDEAFF.

The gene calls are TRBV7-8 and TRBJ1-5; 8 bases are shared with TRBD1. V was pared by 3 bases and J by 2 bases, with 0 bases of the junction left unmatched. Germline lookup yields CDR1 SGHVS and CDR2 FQNEAQ. CDR3 length: 14 residues. The CDR3 reads CASSLDRGNQPQHF. CDR3 bases: TGTGCCAGCAGCTTGGACAGGGGCAATCAGCCCCAGCATTTT. Combining the CDR3 with reference TRBV7-8 and TRBJ1-5 gives the whole variable domain GAGVSQSPRYKVAKRGQDVALRCDPISGHVSLFWYQQALGQGPEFLTYFQNEAQLDKSGLPSDRFFAERPEGSVSTLKIQRTQQEDSAVYLCASSLDRGNQPQHFGDGTRLSIL.

This rearrangement joins TRBV28 to TRBJ2-7; 7 positions match TRBD1. The length of the CDR3 is 16 residues. CDR1 and CDR2 (germline): MDHEN, SYDVKM. The J segment lost 6 bases and the V segment lost 2 bases, leaving 13 bases of the junction unmatched. The CDR3 sequence is CASSLRAKGARGEQYF. CDR3 bases: TGTGCCAGCAGTTTAAGAGCGAAGGGGGCGCGTGGCGAGCAGTACTTC.

The J gene is TRBJ2-1, the V gene TRBV20-1, with D uncertain. The CDR3 runs 13 residues. V lost 3 bases to trimming and J lost 4 bases, with 10 bases between them. The germline gives CDR1 DFQATT, CDR2 SNEGSKA (reference sequence). The DNA for the CDR3 is TGCAGTGCTAGTCCTTTGTTATACAATGAGCAGTTCTTC. It specifies CSASPLLYNEQFF.

The rearrangement uses TRBV11-2 and TRBJ2-1; weak D call: TRBD2 (5 bases). V was trimmed by 1 base and J by 2 bases, leaving 9 bases between them. Germline V gene data show CDR1 as SGHAT and CDR2 as FQNNGV. This CDR3 is 15 amino acids long. CDR3 protein: CASSLGRGAYNEQFF. The CDR3 bases are TGTGCCAGCAGCTTAGGACGGGGAGCCTACAATGAGCAGTTCTTC.

This sequence joins TRBV7-2 and TRBJ2-7, with 13 bases matching TRBD2. The germline CDR1 and CDR2 sequences are SGHTA and FQGNSA. The junction had 2 bases not matched to a gene; V was cut back by 4 bases and J by 2 bases. This CDR3 has 15 amino acids. This CDR3 is CASSSLAGGPYEQYV. CDR3 bases: TGTGCCAGCAGCTCACTAGCGGGGGGGCCCTACGAGCAGTACGTC.